The rows below give T cell receptor beta chains drawn from one sample of a study of blood T cell repertoires in COVID-19. Method: immunoSEQ multiplex PCR; TCRdb's copy keeps in-frame clones and lacks some. Of over 150,000 clones detected, over 75% appear once; the ten largest clones hold around 3%. Sequenced: peripheral blood. The receptors stem from an older man with acute or convalescent COVID-19. The CDR3 runs from the conserved cysteine through the conserved F or W. Each record gives: J gene, clone size, D gene, V gene, CDR3 protein, CDR3 DNA. The D gene is left open where the match is weak. Clone size, where shown, is once, few, many, or a class for clones that have expanded.

TRBJ2-3 | . | . | TRBV18 | CASSPPQPGTDTQYF | TGTGCCAGCTCACCACCACAACCGGGGACAGATACGCAGTATTTT
TRBJ2-2 | few | TRBD2 | TRBV14 | CASSLRLAGAVIAGELFF | TGTGCCAGCAGCCTAAGACTAGCGGGAGCGGTGATTGCCGGGGAGCTGTTTTTT
TRBJ1-1 | . | . | TRBV18 | CASSPSVNTEAFF | TGTGCCAGCTCACCATCAGTGAACACTGAAGCTTTCTTT
TRBJ2-1 | . | . | TRBV5-4 | CASSREGVRNEQFF | TGTGCCAGCAGCAGGGAGGGGGTAAGAAATGAGCAGTTCTTC
TRBJ1-1 | . | TRBD1 | TRBV3-1/TRBV3-2 | CASSPQGVPTEAFF | TGTGCCAGCAGCCCACAGGGGGTCCCTACTGAAGCTTTCTTT
TRBJ2-5 | few | TRBD1 | TRBV2 | CASSATGEETQYF | TGTGCCAGCAGTGCGACAGGGGAGGAGACCCAGTACTTC
TRBJ1-2 | many | . | TRBV6-5 | CASNAGGYHGYTF | TGTGCCAGCAATGCGGGAGGGTACCATGGCTACACCTTC
TRBJ2-5 | few | . | TRBV7-2 | CASSPVRQETQYF | TGTGCCAGCAGTCCGGTCCGACAAGAGACCCAGTACTTC
TRBJ2-1 | . | . | TRBV28 | CASSPRRGSYNEQFF | TGTGCCAGCAGTCCCCGGAGAGGCTCCTACAATGAGCAGTTCTTC
TRBJ2-1 | few | TRBD2 | TRBV9 | CASSSVIAGVAYNEQFF | TGTGCCAGCAGCTCTGTGATAGCGGGAGTCGCCTACAATGAGCAGTTCTTC
TRBJ1-1 | . | . | TRBV5-1 | CASSYQGQGTEAFF | TGCGCCAGCAGTTACCAGGGTCAGGGAACTGAAGCTTTCTTT
TRBJ2-5 | . | TRBD2 | TRBV20-1 | CSASPAGGLQETQYF | TGCAGTGCCAGTCCGGCGGGGGGCCTACAAGAGACCCAGTACTTC
TRBJ2-5 | . | TRBD1 | TRBV7-7 | CASSPQGDGQETQYF | TGTGCCAGCAGCCCCCAGGGGGATGGTCAAGAGACCCAGTACTTC
TRBJ2-1 | . | TRBD2 | TRBV5-1 | CASSSSGGADEQFF | TGCGCCAGCAGCTCCAGCGGGGGGGCCGATGAGCAGTTCTTC
TRBJ2-7 | once | . | TRBV28 | CASSFHGVYEQYF | TGTGCCAGCAGTTTTCACGGGGTCTACGAGCAGTACTTC
TRBJ1-2 | . | . | TRBV5-1 | CASSLTGIRTGGYTF | TGCGCCAGCAGTCTTACCGGGATACGAACTGGAGGCTACACCTTC
TRBJ2-1 | few | . | TRBV11-2 | CASSLRDEQFF | TGTGCCAGCAGCTTACGGGATGAGCAGTTCTTC
TRBJ2-3 | . | . | TRBV6-5 | CASSSLISTDTQYF | TGTGCCAGCAGTTCCCTAATAAGCACAGATACGCAGTATTTT
TRBJ1-4 | . | TRBD1 | TRBV20-1 | CSASEAGGREKLFF | TGCAGTGCTAGTGAAGCAGGGGGTAGGGAAAAACTGTTTTTT
TRBJ1-2 | . | TRBD1 | TRBV19 | CASSVDRGANYGYTF | TGTGCCAGTAGTGTAGACAGGGGCGCTAACTATGGCTACACCTTC
TRBJ1-5 | . | TRBD1 | TRBV19 | CASRDRGEQPQHF | TGTGCCAGTAGAGACAGGGGAGAACAGCCCCAGCATTTT
TRBJ2-4 | . | . | TRBV28 | CASSLGGILAKNIQYF | TGTGCCAGCAGTTTAGGCGGGATCCTAGCCAAAAACATTCAGTACTTC
TRBJ2-5 | few | . | TRBV5-4 | CASSRRDSETQYF | TGTGCCAGCAGCCGCCGGGACTCGGAGACCCAGTACTTC
TRBJ1-3 | many | TRBD1 | TRBV11-2 | CASSLLRGLGSGNTIYF | TGTGCCAGCAGCTTACTGAGGGGGCTCGGGTCTGGAAACACCATATATTTT
TRBJ2-5 | many | . | TRBV20-1 | CSARQEETQYF | TGCAGTGCGCGACAGGAAGAGACCCAGTACTTC
TRBJ2-7 | . | . | TRBV6-1 | CASSEVNSPLYEQYF | TGTGCCAGCAGTGAAGTTAATTCGCCACTCTACGAGCAGTACTTC
TRBJ2-2 | . | . | TRBV9 | CASSVVRNTGELFF | TGTGCCAGCAGCGTAGTTCGGAACACCGGGGAGCTGTTTTTT
TRBJ1-1 | . | . | TRBV6-5 | CASSYTDDRTEAFF | TGTGCCAGCAGTTACACAGATGACAGGACTGAAGCTTTCTTT
TRBJ2-5 | . | . | TRBV11-2 | CASSLGGVRSETQYF | TGTGCCAGCAGCTTAGGGGGGGTAAGGTCTGAGACCCAGTACTTC
TRBJ2-3 | . | TRBD2 | TRBV5-4 | CASSPGTSSNTQYF | TGTGCCAGCAGCCCCGGGACTAGCTCAAATACGCAGTATTTT
TRBJ1-4 | . | . | TRBV25-1 | CASSEYGGPQGEKLFF | TGTGCCAGCAGTGAATATGGAGGCCCACAGGGCGAAAAACTGTTTTTT
TRBJ2-7 | . | TRBD1 | TRBV4-1 | CASSPGTGDYEQYF | TGCGCCAGCAGCCCCGGGACAGGGGACTACGAGCAGTACTTC
TRBJ2-7 | . | TRBD2 | TRBV5-1 | CASSLTSQTSVEQYF | TGCGCCAGCAGCCTAACGAGCCAGACTAGCGTCGAGCAGTACTTC
TRBJ1-2 | . | TRBD1 | TRBV5-6 | CASSLLTGESYGYTF | TGTGCCAGCAGCTTGCTTACAGGGGAAAGTTATGGCTACACCTTC
TRBJ2-3 | . | . | TRBV5-1 | CASSLEQGTDTQYF | TGCGCCAGCAGCTTGGAACAGGGCACAGATACGCAGTATTTT
TRBJ1-2 | . | TRBD1 | TRBV6-1 | CASSDAAGQGFGYTF | TGTGCCAGCAGTGACGCAGCGGGACAGGGGTTCGGCTACACCTTC
TRBJ1-5 | few | TRBD1 | TRBV19 | CASSRPVGTGEHQPQHF | TGTGCCAGTAGCCGCCCGGTCGGGACAGGGGAGCATCAGCCCCAGCATTTT
TRBJ2-3 | . | . | TRBV7-9 | CASSLTRGDTQYF | TGTGCCAGCAGCTTAACCAGGGGAGATACGCAGTATTTT
TRBJ1-2 | . | TRBD1 | TRBV6-6 | CASSFGQGAPGYTF | TGTGCCAGCAGTTTCGGACAGGGGGCCCCCGGCTACACCTTC
TRBJ2-1 | . | TRBD2 | TRBV10-3 | CAITALAGGINEQFF | TGTGCCATCACCGCACTAGCGGGAGGAATCAATGAGCAGTTCTTC